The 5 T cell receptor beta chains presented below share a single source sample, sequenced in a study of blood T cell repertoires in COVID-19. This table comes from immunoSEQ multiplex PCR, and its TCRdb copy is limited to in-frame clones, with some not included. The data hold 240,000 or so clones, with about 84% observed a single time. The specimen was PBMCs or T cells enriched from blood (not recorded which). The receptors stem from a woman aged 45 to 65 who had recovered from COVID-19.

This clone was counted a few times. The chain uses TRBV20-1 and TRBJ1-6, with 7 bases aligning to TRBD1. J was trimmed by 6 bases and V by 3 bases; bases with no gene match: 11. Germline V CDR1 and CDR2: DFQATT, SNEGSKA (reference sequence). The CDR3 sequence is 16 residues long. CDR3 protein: CSASLVTGRSNSPLHF. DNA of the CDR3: TGCAGTGCTAGTCTCGTGACAGGGAGATCTAATTCACCCCTCCACTTT.

DNA for the CDR3: TGCGCCAGCAGCTTGGAGGGGGTGTTTACCAGGTATGGCTACACCTTC. Protein: CASSLEGVFTRYGYTF. The chain combines TRBV5-1 with TRBJ1-2; a weak D match, TRBD1 (6 bases). Germline V CDR1 and CDR2: SGHRS, YFSETQ. The V gene lost 0 bases and the J gene lost 5 bases, with 17 bases spanning the gap. The CDR3 extends over 16 amino acids.

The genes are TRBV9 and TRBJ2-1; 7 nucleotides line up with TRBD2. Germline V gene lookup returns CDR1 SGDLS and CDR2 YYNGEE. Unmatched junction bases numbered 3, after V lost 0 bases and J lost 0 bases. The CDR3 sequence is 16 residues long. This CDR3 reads CASSVGGGSSYNEQFF. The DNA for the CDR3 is TGTGCCAGCAGCGTAGGGGGAGGGAGCTCCTACAATGAGCAGTTCTTC.

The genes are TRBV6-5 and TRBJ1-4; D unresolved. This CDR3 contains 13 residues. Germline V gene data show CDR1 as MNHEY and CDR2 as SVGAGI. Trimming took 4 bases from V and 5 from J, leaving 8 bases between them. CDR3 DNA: TGTGCCAGCAGTTCGGGGTACAATGAAAAACTGTTTTTT. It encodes CASSSGYNEKLFF.

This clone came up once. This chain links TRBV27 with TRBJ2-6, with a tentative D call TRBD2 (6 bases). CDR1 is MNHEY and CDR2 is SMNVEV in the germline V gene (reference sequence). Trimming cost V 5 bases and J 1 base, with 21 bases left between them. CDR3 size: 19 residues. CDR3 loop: CASSARLGTVLSGANVLTF. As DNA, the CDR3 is TGTGCCAGCAGTGCCAGACTAGGTACAGTTTTGTCTGGGGCCAACGTCCTGACTTTC. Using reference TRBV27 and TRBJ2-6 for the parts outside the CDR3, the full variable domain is EAQVTQNPRYLITVTGKKLTVTCSQNMNHEYMSWYRQDPGLGLRQIYYSMNVEVTDKGDVPEGYKVSRKEKRNFPLILESPSPNQTSLYFCASSARLGTVLSGANVLTFGAGSRLTVL.